The 9 T cell receptor beta chains in this list originate from one sample, sequenced in a study of blood T cell repertoires in COVID-19. Profiling relied on immunoSEQ multiplex PCR, and the TCRdb table lists in-frame clones only, not all of them. The repertoire consists of roughly 82,000 clones, with about four fifths occurring once and the leading ten covering 15% to 20%. Specimen: peripheral blood. All receptors derive from a woman aged 60-75 years with acute or convalescent COVID-19.

The chain carries TRBV11-2 and TRBJ1-1, with 10 bases identical to TRBD1. This CDR3 region has 15 residues. CDR1 SGHAT and CDR2 FQNNGV come from the germline V gene. Unmatched junction bases numbered 9, after V lost 5 bases and J lost 6 bases. CDR3 coding DNA: TGTGCCAGCAGCCGCGAGGGACAGGGGATACCTGAAGCTTTCTTT. This gives the protein CASSREGQGIPEAFF.

The gene calls are TRBV11-3 and TRBJ2-6; TRBD2 might be the D (5 bases). The germline V gene has CDR1 SGHNT and CDR2 YENEEA. V lost 1 base, J lost 0 bases, and 10 bases lay in between. The CDR3 runs to 17 residues. The CDR3 region has the DNA TGTGCCAGCAGCTTAGGGGAGCTGAACTCTGGGGCCAACGTCCTGACTTTC. Its translation is CASSLGELNSGANVLTF.

This rearrangement joins TRBV6-2 or TRBV6-3 to TRBJ1-1; 7 bases fit TRBD1. The V segment lost 5 bases and the J segment 4 bases; nucleotides outside the gene matches: 7. CDR3 length: 14 residues. CDR1 is MNHEY, CDR2 SVGEGT, per germline. The CDR3 sequence is CASSNPGGSTEAFF. CDR3 sequence (DNA): TGTGCCAGCAGTAACCCAGGGGGGAGCACTGAAGCTTTCTTT.

The J gene is TRBJ2-5, the V gene TRBV15; D might be TRBD2 (7 bases). The CDR3 runs to 18 residues. V lost 5 bases to trimming and J lost 5 bases, with 27 bases between them. CDR1 LNHNV and CDR2 YYDKDF come from the germline V gene (reference sequence). CDR3 loop: CATSPGAQLGGFWETQYF. Here the CDR3 DNA reads TGTGCCACCAGCCCGGGGGCGCAGCTGGGGGGGTTTTGGGAGACCCAGTACTTC. The full variable domain, rest sourced from reference TRBV15 and TRBJ2-5, is DAMVIQNPRYQVTQFGKPVTLSCSQTLNHNVMYWYQQKSSQAPKLLFHYYDKDFNNEADTPDNFQSRRPNTSFCFLDIRSPGLGDTAMYLCATSPGAQLGGFWETQYFGPGTRLLVL.

This rearrangement joins TRBV6-5 to TRBJ1-1; 7 nucleotides agree with TRBD1. The CDR3 is made up of 15 amino acids. Germline-derived CDR1 and CDR2 are MNHEY and SVGAGI. The ends lost 6 bases at V and 6 bases at J; junction bases unmatched: 13. The CDR3 sequence: CASSLQTGLMAEAFF. DNA for the CDR3: TGTGCCAGCAGCCTTCAGACAGGGCTGATGGCTGAAGCTTTCTTT.

V usage is TRBV13 and J usage is TRBJ2-7; TRBD2 agrees at 9 bases. The germline V gene encodes CDR1 PRHDT and CDR2 FYEKMQ (reference sequence). This CDR3 has 15 amino acids. J lost 2 bases, V lost 5 bases, and 7 bases had no gene match. The CDR3 loop reads CASSNSGGLTYEQYF. CDR3 in DNA: TGTGCCAGCAGCAATAGCGGGGGTCTCACCTACGAGCAGTACTTC.

This clone has only a few counts. The chain combines TRBV4-1 with TRBJ1-1, with 7 bases lining up with TRBD1. Germline CDR1 MGHRA, CDR2 YSYEKL. CDR3 length equals 14 residues. V gave up 4 bases and J gave up 1 base; unmatched junction bases: 3. DNA of the CDR3: TGCGCCAGCAGCCGAACAGGGGCGAACACTGAAGCTTTCTTT. This translates into CASSRTGANTEAFF.

This sequence joins TRBV25-1 and TRBJ1-4; D is possibly TRBD1 (5 bases). V gave up 2 bases and J gave up 7 bases, with 14 bases separating them. CDR1 and CDR2 (germline): MGHDK, SYGVNS. The CDR3 is 15 amino acids. CDR3 coding DNA: TGTGCCAGCAGTGAAGGCTTTCGGGGGACTGAAAAACTGTTTTTT. This gives the protein CASSEGFRGTEKLFF.

The CDR3 loop is CASSLFPTANYGYTF. CDR3 DNA: TGTGCCAGCAGTTTATTTCCGACAGCTAACTATGGCTACACCTTC. The chain employs TRBV27 and TRBJ1-2; D might be TRBD1 (5 bases). Between the trimmed V and J ends, which lost 1 base and 0 bases, there was a span of 9 bases. The germline V gene encodes CDR1 MNHEY and CDR2 SMNVEV (reference sequence). The CDR3 contains 15 residues.